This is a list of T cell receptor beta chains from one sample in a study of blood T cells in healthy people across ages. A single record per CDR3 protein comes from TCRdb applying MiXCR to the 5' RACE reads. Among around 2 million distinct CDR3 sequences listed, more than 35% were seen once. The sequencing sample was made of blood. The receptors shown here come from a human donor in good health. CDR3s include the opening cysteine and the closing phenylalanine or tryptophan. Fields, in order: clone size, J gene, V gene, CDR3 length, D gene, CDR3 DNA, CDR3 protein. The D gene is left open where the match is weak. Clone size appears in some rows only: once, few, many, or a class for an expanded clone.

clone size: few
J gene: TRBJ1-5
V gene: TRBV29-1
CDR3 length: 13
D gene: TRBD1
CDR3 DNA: TGCAGCGCTCGACAGGGTTGGGATCAGCCCCAGCATTTT
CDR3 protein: CSARQGWDQPQHF

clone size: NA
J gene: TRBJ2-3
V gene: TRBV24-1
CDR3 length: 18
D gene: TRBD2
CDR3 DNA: TGTGCCACCAGCGAAAAGACTAGCGGGGGGGCAATGACAGATACGCAGTATTTT
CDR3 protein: CATSEKTSGGAMTDTQYF

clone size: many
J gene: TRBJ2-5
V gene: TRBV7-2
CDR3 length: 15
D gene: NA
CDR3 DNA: TGTGCCAGCAGCCCGTCGGGACCCCAGGGGGGGACCCAGTACTTC
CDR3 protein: CASSPSGPQGGTQYF

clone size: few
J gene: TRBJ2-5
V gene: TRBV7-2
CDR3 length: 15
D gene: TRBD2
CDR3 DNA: TGTGCCAGCAGCTTAGCGGGACTAGAGAAAGAGACCCAGTACTTC
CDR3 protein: CASSLAGLEKETQYF

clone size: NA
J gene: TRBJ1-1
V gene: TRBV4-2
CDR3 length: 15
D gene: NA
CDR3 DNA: TGTGCCAGCAGCCAAGTTATGGTGGGGAACACTGAAGCTTTCTTT
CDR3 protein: CASSQVMVGNTEAFF

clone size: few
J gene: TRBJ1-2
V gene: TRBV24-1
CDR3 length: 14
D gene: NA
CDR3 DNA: TGTGCCACCAGTGATTCGGGGCGAGTACATGGCTACACCTTC
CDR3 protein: CATSDSGRVHGYTF

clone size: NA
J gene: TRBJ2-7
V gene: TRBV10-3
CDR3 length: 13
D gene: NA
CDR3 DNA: TGTGCCATCAGCACAGGTCCAGGTTTCGAGCAGTACTTC
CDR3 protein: CAISTGPGFEQYF

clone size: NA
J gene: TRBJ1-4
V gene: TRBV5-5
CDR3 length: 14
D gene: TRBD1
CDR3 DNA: TGTGCCAGCAGCTCCTACGACAGGGGTGAAAAACTGTTTTTT
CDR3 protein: CASSSYDRGEKLFF

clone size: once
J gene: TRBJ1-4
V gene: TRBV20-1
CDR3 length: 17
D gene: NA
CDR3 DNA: TGCAGTGCTAGAGAAGGGCGTGGTATCGATGCTAATGAAAAACTGTTTTTT
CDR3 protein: CSAREGRGIDANEKLFF

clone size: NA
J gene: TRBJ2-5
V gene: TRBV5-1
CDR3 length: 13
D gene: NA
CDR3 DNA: TGCGCCAGCAGCAAGGGACTTCAAGAGACCCAGTACTTC
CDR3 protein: CASSKGLQETQYF

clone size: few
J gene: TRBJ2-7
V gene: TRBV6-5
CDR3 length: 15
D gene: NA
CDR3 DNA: TGTGCCAGCAGTTACGGAATGGGACCGCTTGGCGAGCAGTACTTC
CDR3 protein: CASSYGMGPLGEQYF

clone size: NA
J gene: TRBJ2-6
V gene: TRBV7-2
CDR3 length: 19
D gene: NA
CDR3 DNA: TGTGCCAGCAGCTTTCGGGTGGTCACGGGGGCAGCGGGGGCCAACGTCCTGACTTTC
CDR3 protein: CASSFRVVTGAAGANVLTF

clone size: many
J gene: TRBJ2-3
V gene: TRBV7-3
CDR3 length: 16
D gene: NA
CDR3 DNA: TGTGCCAGCAGCTTAGACTACTCACGGGGAGCAGATACGCAGTATTTT
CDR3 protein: CASSLDYSRGADTQYF

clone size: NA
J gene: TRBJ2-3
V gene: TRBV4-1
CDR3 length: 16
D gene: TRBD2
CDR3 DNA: TGCGCCAGCAGCCAAGTGCTAGCGGGGGGGCAAAGGACGCAGTATTTT
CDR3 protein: CASSQVLAGGQRTQYF

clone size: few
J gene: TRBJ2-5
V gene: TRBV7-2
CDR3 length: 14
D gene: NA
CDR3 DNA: TGTGCCAGTAGCTTAATCGGGACCAGTGGGACCCAGTACTTC
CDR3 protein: CASSLIGTSGTQYF

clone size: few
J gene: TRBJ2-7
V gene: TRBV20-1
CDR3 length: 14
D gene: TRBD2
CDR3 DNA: TGCAGTGCCGGACTAGCGGGGGGGACCTACGAGCAGTACTTC
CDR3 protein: CSAGLAGGTYEQYF

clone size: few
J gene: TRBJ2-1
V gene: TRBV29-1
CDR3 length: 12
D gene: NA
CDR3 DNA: TGCAGCGTTGACCCTGACGGACTCGAGCAGTTCTTC
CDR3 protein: CSVDPDGLEQFF

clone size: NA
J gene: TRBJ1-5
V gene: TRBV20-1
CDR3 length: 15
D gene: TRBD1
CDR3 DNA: TGCAGTGCCAGATTGACCGGGACAGGGGTTCAGCCCCAGCATTTT
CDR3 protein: CSARLTGTGVQPQHF

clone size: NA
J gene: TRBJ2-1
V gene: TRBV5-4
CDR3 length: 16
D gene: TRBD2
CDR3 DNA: TGTGCCAGCAGCTTGGGCGGGACTAGCTCCCACAATGAGCAGTTCTTC
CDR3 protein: CASSLGGTSSHNEQFF

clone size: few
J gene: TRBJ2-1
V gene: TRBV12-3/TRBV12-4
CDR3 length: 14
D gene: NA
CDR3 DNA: TGTGCCAGCAGTTTTGTTGGACGGGGGAATGAGCAGTTCTTC
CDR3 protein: CASSFVGRGNEQFF

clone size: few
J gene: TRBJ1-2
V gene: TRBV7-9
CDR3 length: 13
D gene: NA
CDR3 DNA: TGTGCCAGCAGCTTAGCGACCCGCTATGGCTACACCTTC
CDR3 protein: CASSLATRYGYTF

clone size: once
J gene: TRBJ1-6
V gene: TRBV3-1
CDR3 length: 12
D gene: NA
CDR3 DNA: TGTGCCAGCAGCCAAGCGGCATCACCCCTCCACTTT
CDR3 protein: CASSQAASPLHF

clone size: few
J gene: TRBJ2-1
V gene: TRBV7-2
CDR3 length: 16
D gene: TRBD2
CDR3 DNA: TGTGCCAGCAGCTATACCGGGACTAGCGGGGGGGGTGAGCAGTTCTTC
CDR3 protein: CASSYTGTSGGGEQFF

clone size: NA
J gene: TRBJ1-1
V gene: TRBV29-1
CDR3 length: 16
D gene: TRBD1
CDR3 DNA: TGCAGCGTTGAACTCAACAGGGGTCCTTTAGAGACTGAAGCTTTCTTT
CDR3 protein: CSVELNRGPLETEAFF